The 27 T cell receptor beta chains in this list originate from one sample, sequenced in a study of OX40 agonist ivuxolimab in advanced cancers. Sequencing was performed with immunoSEQ multiplex PCR; in TCRdb, only in-frame clones are kept and a portion is missing. The sample has about 60,000 clones, 83% seen once. This sample comprised CD4+ or CD8+ T cells sorted from blood, obtained in a trial of the OX40 agonist ivuxolimab. These receptors all come from an adult with an advanced solid tumor such as melanoma, head and neck, liver or kidney cancer.

The chain uses TRBV11-2 and TRBJ2-7, with D hard to call. CDR3 size: 16 residues. V was clipped by 5 bases and J by 1 base, with 18 bases between them. Germline V gives CDR1 SGHAT, CDR2 FQNNGV. CDR3 nucleotides: TGTGCCAGCAGCCTATCTCCCAATTCTAGATCCTACGAGCAGTACTTC. Its protein is CASSLSPNSRSYEQYF.

This clone was seen just once. V is TRBV6-6 and J is TRBJ2-3, with D perhaps TRBD2 (5 bases). Germline-derived CDR1 and CDR2 are MNHNY and SVGAGI (reference sequence). Trimming took 2 bases from V and 2 from J, leaving 8 bases between them. The CDR3 loop spans 14 amino acids. CDR3 in amino acids: CASSYRRDTDTQYF. The CDR3 DNA reads TGTGCCAGCAGTTACCGACGGGACACAGATACGCAGTATTTT.

The sample holds a few counts of this clone. V is TRBV18 and J is TRBJ1-6; D not certain. From germline, CDR1 is KGHSH and CDR2 LQKENI. The CDR3 is made up of 14 amino acids. V shed 3 bases and J shed 7 bases, with 10 bases lying between them. DNA of the CDR3: TGTGCCAGCTCACCTTCGATCAAGAATTCACCCCTCCACTTT. Its protein is CASSPSIKNSPLHF.

This rearrangement joins TRBV2 to TRBJ1-1; D ambiguous. The V end was cut by 2 bases, the J end by 10 bases, with 17 bases between. The CDR3 loop spans 14 amino acids. CDR1 and CDR2 (germline): SNHLY, FYNNEI. The DNA for the CDR3 is TGTGCCAGCAGTGAAACGCCGGGCTCGTGGGGAGCTTTCTTT. Translated, it gives CASSETPGSWGAFF.

The CDR3 nucleotides are TGCAGCTCCCGGGACTCGAACACCGGGGAGCTGTTTTTT. The encoded protein is CSSRDSNTGELFF. The chain joins TRBV29-1 to TRBJ2-2, with D perhaps TRBD2 (6 bases). CDR1 SQVTM and CDR2 ANQGSEA come from the germline V gene. Trimming took 8 bases from V and 0 from J, leaving 10 bases between them. The CDR3 contains 13 residues.

This chain connects TRBV19 to TRBJ2-7; 9 nucleotides align to TRBD1. The trim removed 2 bases at V and 3 bases at J, leaving 5 bases unmatched. Germline lookup yields CDR1 LNHDA and CDR2 SQIVND (reference sequence). There are 15 residues in the CDR3. The CDR3 DNA reads as TGTGCCAGTAGTATATCGGGACAGGGAAACTACGAGCAGTACTTC. Its translation is CASSISGQGNYEQYF.

The chain recombines TRBV5-6 with TRBJ2-3, with 9 bases lining up with TRBD1. The germline V gene has CDR1 SGHDT and CDR2 YYEEEE. The CDR3 contains 14 residues. V gave up 1 base and J gave up 10 bases; unmatched junction bases: 7. This CDR3 is CASSLSGRTGAQYF. CDR3 coding DNA: TGTGCCAGCAGCTTGTCTGGAAGGACAGGGGCGCAGTATTTT.

This chain uses TRBV7-7 with TRBJ2-5; D is possibly TRBD1 (6 bases). This CDR3 has 13 amino acids. V was clipped by 5 bases and J by 3 bases, with 10 bases between them. The germline CDR1 and CDR2 sequences are SSHAT and FNYEAQ (reference sequence). CDR3 sequence reads: CASSKRTEETQYF. The DNA of the CDR3 is TGTGCCAGCAGCAAACGGACAGAAGAGACCCAGTACTTC.

J is TRBJ1-3 and V is TRBV5-1; no definite D call. CDR3 length equals 15 residues. V was trimmed by 3 bases and J by 0 bases, leaving 10 bases between them. Germline CDR1 is SGHRS and CDR2 is YFSETQ. The CDR3 coding sequence is TGCGCCAGCAGCTCCGGCAGACTCTCTGGAAACACCATATATTTT. Translating it yields CASSSGRLSGNTIYF.

This sequence joins TRBV19 and TRBJ2-7, with D possibly being TRBD1 (6 bases). V was trimmed by 5 bases and J by 3 bases, leaving 14 bases between them. This CDR3 has 14 residues. From germline, CDR1 is LNHDA and CDR2 SQIVND (reference sequence). This CDR3 reads CASSVPGTNYEQYF. The CDR3 nucleotides are TGTGCCAGTAGTGTACCCGGGACAAACTACGAGCAGTACTTC.

The V call is TRBV6-1, the J call TRBJ1-4; D ambiguous. The V gene's germline CDR1 is MNHNS and CDR2 SASEGT. The CDR3 contains 12 residues. Trimming left V 6 bases short and J 8 bases short, with 10 bases between. CDR3 loop: CASRTLGEKLFF. In nucleotides, the CDR3 is TGTGCCAGCAGGACCCTAGGGGAAAAACTGTTTTTT.

The rearrangement links TRBV7-9 to TRBJ2-2; TRBD2 matches 7 bases. Trimming cost V 5 bases and J 1 base; bases outside gene matches: 4. Per the germline V gene, CDR1 is SEHNR and CDR2 is FQNEAQ (reference sequence). This CDR3 contains 15 residues. The CDR3 spells CASSILARNTGELFF. CDR3 coding DNA: TGTGCCAGCAGCATACTAGCGCGGAACACCGGGGAGCTGTTTTTT. The variable domain in full, with the rest retrieved from reference TRBV7-9 and TRBJ2-2, is DTGVSQNPRHKITKRGQNVTFRCDPISEHNRLYWYRQTLGQGPEFLTYFQNEAQLEKSRLLSDRFSAERPKGSFSTLEIQRTEQGDSAMYLCASSILARNTGELFFGEGSRLTVL.

V gene TRBV5-1 combines with J gene TRBJ2-2, with D tentatively TRBD2 (7 bases). The CDR3 contains 15 residues. Trimming stripped 3 bases from V and 4 bases from J, with 13 bases between. Germline-derived CDR1 and CDR2 are SGHRS and YFSETQ. The CDR3 DNA sequence: TGCGCCAGCAGCTGGGCCGCGGGGGCCACCGGGGAGCTGTTTTTT. This sequence encodes CASSWAAGATGELFF.

V gene TRBV27 combines with J gene TRBJ1-1; maybe TRBD1 (5 bases). Trimming pared 6 bases from V and 1 base from J, leaving 18 bases between. The CDR3 sequence is 16 residues long. The germline V gene has CDR1 MNHEY and CDR2 SMNVEV (reference sequence). CDR3 loop: CASRLRRGAKNTEAFF. CDR3 sequence (DNA): TGTGCCAGCAGGCTAAGACGCGGGGCAAAGAACACTGAAGCTTTCTTT.

This clone was seen just once. CDR3 DNA: TGTGCCAGCAGCACGACAAGCACAGATACGCAGTATTTT. It codes for CASSTTSTDTQYF. This sequence joins TRBV5-6 and TRBJ2-3; D is uncertain. Germline-derived CDR1 and CDR2 are SGHDT and YYEEEE. The CDR3 sequence is 13 residues long. The V end was cut by 4 bases, the J end by 0 bases, with 6 bases between.

The chain has TRBV19 and TRBJ1-3; no clear D. The V end was cut by 11 bases, the J end by 0 bases, with 17 bases between. Looked up from germline, CDR1 is LNHDA and CDR2 is SQIVND (reference sequence). This CDR3 is built from 15 residues. Here the CDR3 reads CASAPSSFSGNTIYF. The CDR3 nucleotides are TGTGCCTCAGCCCCCAGCTCCTTCTCTGGAAACACCATATATTTT.

The V call is TRBV7-9, the J call TRBJ1-1, with D uncertain. The CDR3 length is 12 residues. Trimming removed 2 bases from V and 5 bases from J, with 6 bases in between. Germline lookup yields CDR1 SEHNR and CDR2 FQNEAQ (reference sequence). In DNA, the CDR3 is TGTGCCAGCAGCTTAAGCGGAACTGAAGCTTTCTTT. Translation gives CASSLSGTEAFF.

The V and J genes are TRBV5-6 and TRBJ1-1; 8 bases agree with TRBD1. The CDR3 consists of 16 residues. With V trimmed by 4 bases and J by 3 bases, 11 bases remained unmatched. The germline V gene encodes CDR1 SGHDT and CDR2 YYEEEE. The CDR3 coding sequence is TGTGCCAGCAGCCCCGGGACAGGCCGGGGAGACACTGAAGCTTTCTTT. Translation gives CASSPGTGRGDTEAFF.

The table lists this clone with a count of one. The rearrangement uses TRBV27 and TRBJ2-7; TRBD2 matches 11 bases. Germline V gives CDR1 MNHEY, CDR2 SMNVEV (reference sequence). The CDR3 has 15 amino acids. V trimming: 6 bases; J trimming: 6 bases; junction bases outside the gene matches: 10. The CDR3 spells CASRVAGGPSVEQYF. CDR3 bases: TGTGCCAGCAGGGTAGCGGGAGGGCCAAGTGTCGAGCAGTACTTC.

J is TRBJ2-3 and V is TRBV5-5; D remains unclear. Trimming shortened V by 0 bases and J by 3 bases, and 14 bases separated the two germline ends. There are 16 residues in the CDR3. The germline V gene encodes CDR1 SGHKS and CDR2 YYEKEE (reference sequence). This chain's CDR3 is CASSLGSSLVTDTQYF. The DNA of the CDR3 is TGTGCCAGCAGCTTGGGTTCCTCACTGGTGACAGATACGCAGTATTTT.

The J gene is TRBJ2-7, the V gene TRBV6-1; 10 nucleotides line up with TRBD1. Trimming removed 4 bases from V and 2 bases from J; junction bases left unmatched: 5. Germline CDR1 MNHNS, CDR2 SASEGT. The CDR3 length is 15 residues. The CDR3 region has the DNA TGTGCCAGCAGTGCCCGACAGGGGGCGGCCTACGAGCAGTACTTC. It yields the protein CASSARQGAAYEQYF.

V usage is TRBV5-4 and J usage is TRBJ2-3, with D perhaps TRBD2 (6 bases). The CDR3 spans 12 residues. The V gene's germline CDR1 is SGHNT and CDR2 YYREEE (reference sequence). V was cut by 2 bases and J by 6 bases, with 7 bases left in between. The CDR3 nucleotides read TGTGCCAGCAGCTTCCTAGCGGATACGCAGTATTTT. This codes for CASSFLADTQYF.

This clone was detected once. This chain uses TRBV7-9 with TRBJ1-6; weak D call: TRBD1 (6 bases). There are 14 residues in the CDR3. Trimming took off 1 base at V and 7 bases at J, with 8 bases between the two ends. In germline, CDR1 is SEHNR, CDR2 FQNEAQ (reference sequence). The CDR3 region has the DNA TGTGCCAGCAGCTTAGGCAGGGGAAATTCACCCCTCCACTTT. It codes for CASSLGRGNSPLHF.

The chain links TRBV11-3 to TRBJ1-6; D perhaps matches TRBD1 (5 bases). This CDR3 spans 14 amino acids. The V gene lost 3 bases and the J gene lost 9 bases, with 12 bases spanning the gap. Germline V gives CDR1 SGHNT, CDR2 YENEEA. CDR3 region: CASSFGPRGSPLHF. The CDR3 DNA reads TGTGCCAGCAGCTTCGGGCCGAGGGGTTCACCCCTCCACTTT.

The J gene is TRBJ1-6, the V gene TRBV5-1; D might be TRBD1 (6 bases). The CDR3 is 15 amino acids. The V end lost 4 bases, the J end lost 3 bases, and 11 bases lay between the germline ends. Per germline, CDR1 SGHRS and CDR2 YFSETQ. CDR3 sequence: CASSSGQNYNSPLHF. In DNA, the CDR3 is TGCGCCAGCAGCAGCGGACAGAACTATAATTCACCCCTCCACTTT.

This clone was counted a single time. The V call is TRBV10-3, the J call TRBJ2-7; tentative D call: TRBD1 (6 bases). Germline CDR1 reads ENHRY; CDR2 reads SYGVKD. CDR3 length: 14 amino acids. The ends were cut back, 8 bases at V and 2 bases at J, with 16 bases in the middle. In DNA form, the CDR3 reads TGTGCCATCCAAGCAACAGGGTTCGCCTACGAGCAGTACTTC. This gives the protein CAIQATGFAYEQYF.

The chain couples TRBV5-1 to TRBJ2-7; TRBD1 agrees at 9 bases. In germline, CDR1 is SGHRS, CDR2 YFSETQ. The V gene end was trimmed by 4 bases and the J gene end by 2 bases; junction bases not matched to a gene: 4. The CDR3 sequence is 14 residues long. The DNA for the CDR3 is TGCGCCAGCAGCGGGGACAGGGCGGCCTACGAGCAGTACTTC. It translates to CASSGDRAAYEQYF.